Below, one T cell receptor (beta chain) is given with its context. This record comes from a study of T cell responses to AZD1222 COVID-19 vaccine. The CDR3 is 13 residues long. J lost 6 bases, V lost 10 bases, and 7 bases had no gene match. The method was immunoSEQ multiplex PCR; TCRdb's version includes in-frame clones alone and lacks a portion of them. The data contain about 84,000 clones, approximately 85% of them singletons. This rearrangement joins TRBV12-3 or TRBV12-4 to TRBJ2-3; 10 nucleotides align to TRBD2. The sequencing used peripheral blood, collected 28 days after the second AZD1222 dose. The source is an adult who received the AZD1222 COVID-19 vaccine. CDR3 protein: CATGPSGSDTQYF. The CDR3 DNA follows: TGTGCCACGGGGCCTAGCGGGAGCGATACGCAGTATTTT.